Each of the 24 T cell receptor beta chains below was sequenced from the same sample in a study of blood T cell repertoires in COVID-19. Method: immunoSEQ multiplex PCR; TCRdb's copy keeps in-frame clones and lacks some. There are a few hundred thousand clones in the sample; approximately 87% occur only once, and under 11% lies in the top ten. The specimen was peripheral blood. Receptor source: a woman aged 25 to 39 with COVID-19, enrolled during active disease.

The chain carries TRBV5-1 and TRBJ2-7; TRBD2 aligns across 16 bases. Per the germline V gene, CDR1 is SGHRS and CDR2 is YFSETQ. J lost 7 bases, V lost 5 bases, and 12 bases had no gene match. The CDR3 has 17 residues. CDR3 loop: CASSKGLAGGLAGEQYF. For the CDR3, the DNA is TGCGCCAGCAGTAAGGGACTAGCGGGAGGGCTCGCCGGGGAGCAGTACTTC.

This clone occurred once. The chain employs TRBV18 and TRBJ2-7, with 10 bases identical to TRBD2. CDR3 length: 14 amino acids. The J segment lost 3 bases and the V segment lost 6 bases, leaving 5 bases of the junction unmatched. Germline loops: CDR1 KGHSH, CDR2 LQKENI. The CDR3 DNA is TGTGCCAGCTCGGGGCTAGCGGGAGACTACGAGCAGTACTTC. This translates into CASSGLAGDYEQYF.

The table lists this clone with a count of one. The chain combines TRBV2 with TRBJ2-1; D might be TRBD1 (6 bases). The V end was cut by 7 bases, the J end by 5 bases, with 15 bases between. The CDR3 is 14 amino acids. CDR1 and CDR2 (germline): SNHLY, FYNNEI. The CDR3 DNA follows: TGTGCCAGCAAAAACCGTGGACAGCACAATGAGCAGTTCTTC. Its protein product is CASKNRGQHNEQFF. Together with reference TRBV2 and TRBJ2-1, the CDR3 gives the full variable domain: EPEVTQTPSHQVTQMGQEVILRCVPISNHLYFYWYRQILGQKVEFLVSFYNNEISEKSEIFDDQFSVERPDGSNFTLKIRSTKLEDSAMYFCASKNRGQHNEQFFGPGTRLTVL.

The rearrangement joins TRBV27 to TRBJ2-3; 8 nucleotides match TRBD2. The ends lost 4 bases at V and 4 bases at J; junction bases unmatched: 10. Germline lookup yields CDR1 MNHEY and CDR2 SMNVEV (reference sequence). The CDR3 has 16 amino acids. The CDR3 region is CASSSRTSLSPDTQYF. The CDR3 coding sequence is TGTGCCAGCAGTTCACGGACTAGCCTGAGTCCAGATACGCAGTATTTT.

CDR3 loop: CASSLFAGGNTEAFF. The CDR3 DNA follows: TGCGCCAGCAGCTTGTTTGCAGGGGGCAACACTGAAGCTTTCTTT. The chain is built from TRBV5-1 and TRBJ1-1; 8 bases line up with TRBD1. CDR1 and CDR2 from the germline V gene are SGHRS and YFSETQ. V gave up 1 base and J gave up 2 bases; unmatched junction bases: 4. The CDR3 is 15 amino acids.

This chain links TRBV5-6 with TRBJ2-3, with D possibly TRBD2 on 5 matching bases. The CDR3 is 15 residues long. V was clipped by 4 bases and J by 7 bases, with 19 bases between them. Germline assignment: CDR1 SGHDT and CDR2 YYEEEE. Here the CDR3 reads CASSHTDLGAYTQYF. The CDR3, as DNA: TGTGCCAGCAGCCATACAGACTTGGGAGCCTATACGCAGTATTTT. The full variable domain, in which reference TRBV5-6 and TRBJ2-3 provide the parts outside the CDR3, is DAGVTQSPTHLIKTRGQQVTLRCSPKSGHDTVSWYQQALGQGPQFIFQYYEEEERQRGNFPDRFSGHQFPNYSSELNVNALLLGDSALYLCASSHTDLGAYTQYFGPGTRLTVL.

V usage is TRBV2 and J usage is TRBJ2-5, with TRBD2 matching 15 bases. CDR3 length: 16 amino acids. V dropped 6 bases and J dropped 2; count of bases not matched to a gene: 4. CDR1 is SNHLY and CDR2 is FYNNEI in the germline V gene. The CDR3 spells CASSIGLAGGQETQYF. In nucleotides, the CDR3 is TGTGCCAGCAGCATAGGACTAGCGGGAGGGCAAGAGACCCAGTACTTC.

J is TRBJ2-1 and V is TRBV7-9, with 7 bases fitting TRBD2. Germline V gene data show CDR1 as SEHNR and CDR2 as FQNEAQ (reference sequence). There are 15 residues in the CDR3. J was trimmed by 10 bases and V by 6 bases; bases with no gene match: 15. In DNA form, the CDR3 reads TGTGCCAGCAGACTGGGCGAGCGGGGTAGTCGGGAGCAGTTCTTC. Translated, it gives CASRLGERGSREQFF.

The chain is built from TRBV5-1 and TRBJ2-1, with D possibly matching TRBD1 (6 bases). V was shortened by 1 base and J by 2 bases, with 13 bases between the two germline ends. CDR1 and CDR2 from the germline V gene are SGHRS and YFSETQ. The CDR3 consists of 16 residues. CDR3 DNA sequence: TGCGCCAGCAGCTTGCGTGGTCAGGGGACCTACAATGAGCAGTTCTTC. Residues: CASSLRGQGTYNEQFF.

The CDR3 here is CASGQRSTDTQYF. The CDR3 DNA follows: TGTGCCAGCGGACAGCGTAGCACAGATACGCAGTATTTT. The J gene is TRBJ2-3, the V gene TRBV2, with TRBD1 as a possible D gene (6 bases). Trimming removed 8 bases at V and 0 bases at J, with 9 bases between. Germline values: CDR1 SNHLY, CDR2 FYNNEI. This CDR3 has 13 amino acids.

Here the CDR3 reads CASSLETGDGYTF. CDR3 in DNA: TGTGCCAGCAGTTTAGAGACAGGGGACGGCTACACCTTC. The chain recombines TRBV28 with TRBJ1-2; TRBD1 matches at 8 bases. The CDR3 spans 13 residues. Germline V CDR1 and CDR2: MDHEN, SYDVKM. Unmatched junction bases numbered 4, after V lost 2 bases and J lost 8 bases.

J is TRBJ1-2 and V is TRBV6-5; TRBD1 agrees at 8 bases. The CDR3 covers 14 residues. Germline assignment: CDR1 MNHEY and CDR2 SVGAGI. The junction had 6 bases not matched to a gene; V was cut back by 5 bases and J by 4 bases. CDR3 amino acids: CASSNRQGRYGYTF. Here the CDR3 DNA reads TGTGCCAGCAGTAATCGACAGGGGCGCTATGGCTACACCTTC.

The chain has TRBV30 and TRBJ2-3, with D possibly matching TRBD2 (5 bases). Between the trimmed V and J ends, which lost 3 bases and 3 bases, there was a span of 7 bases. The CDR3 contains 12 residues. Germline V lookup: CDR1 GTSNPN, CDR2 SVGIG (reference sequence). CDR3 bases: TGTGCCTGGAGCCCGGGAACAGATACGCAGTATTTT. This codes for CAWSPGTDTQYF.

This clone was counted a single time. This chain connects TRBV19 to TRBJ2-5; possibly TRBD1 for D (6 bases). CDR3 length equals 12 residues. CDR1 and CDR2 (germline): LNHDA, SQIVND (reference sequence). Deletions cut 9 bases from V and 2 bases from J, with 10 bases between. CDR3 sequence reads: CASGTLQETQYF. CDR3 bases: TGTGCCAGCGGGACACTTCAAGAGACCCAGTACTTC.

V usage is TRBV2 and J usage is TRBJ2-3; 8 nucleotides line up with TRBD2. Germline assignment: CDR1 SNHLY and CDR2 FYNNEI. J was trimmed by 2 bases and V by 2 bases; bases with no gene match: 6. The CDR3 has 16 residues. CDR3 DNA sequence: TGTGCCAGCAGTGAAAATACTAGCGGTCCCACAGATACGCAGTATTTT. It translates to CASSENTSGPTDTQYF.

The chain couples TRBV10-3 to TRBJ1-4; 8 nucleotides match TRBD1. This CDR3 is 15 amino acids long. CDR1 and CDR2 (germline): ENHRY, SYGVKD. V shed 3 bases and J 10 bases; nucleotides not matched to a gene: 10. CDR3 sequence: CAISEPGQVEGKLFF. Written as DNA, the CDR3 is TGTGCCATCAGTGAACCGGGACAGGTTGAGGGAAAACTGTTTTTT.

In its sample, this clone was seen once. This chain connects TRBV19 to TRBJ2-5; D is uncertain. With 3 bases removed from V and 2 bases from J, the gap between germline ends came to 13 bases. This CDR3 is built from 15 residues. The germline V gene has CDR1 LNHDA and CDR2 SQIVND (reference sequence). CDR3 in amino acids: CASSIRGDGQETQYF. CDR3 DNA sequence: TGTGCCAGTAGTATTAGAGGTGACGGTCAAGAGACCCAGTACTTC. The whole variable domain, remainder taken from reference TRBV19 and TRBJ2-5, is DGGITQSPKYLFRKEGQNVTLSCEQNLNHDAMYWYRQDPGQGLRLIYYSQIVNDFQKGDIAEGYSVSREKKESFPLTVTSAQKNPTAFYLCASSIRGDGQETQYFGPGTRLLVL.

This clone was counted a single time. This chain connects TRBV4-1 to TRBJ2-2; TRBD1 matches 8 bases. Germline trimming cut 0 bases from V and 4 bases from J; bases unmatched to any gene: 7. CDR1 and CDR2 (germline): MGHRA, YSYEKL. The CDR3 extends over 17 amino acids. The CDR3 DNA is TGCGCCAGCAGCCAAGAAGGGCAGGGGGCGGGCACCGGGGAGCTGTTTTTT. This sequence encodes CASSQEGQGAGTGELFF.

The V call is TRBV6-5, the J call TRBJ1-6, with no clear D. The CDR3 loop spans 14 amino acids. Trimming removed 2 bases from V and 10 bases from J, with 12 bases in between. CDR1 and CDR2 from the germline V gene are MNHEY and SVGAGI. The CDR3 nucleotides are TGTGCCAGCAGTTACGGAGCAGATGGATCACCCCTCCACTTT. Translating gives CASSYGADGSPLHF.

This clone was counted only a few times. The chain combines TRBV18 with TRBJ1-5, with D maybe TRBD1 (5 bases). The CDR3 is 14 amino acids. V lost 5 bases and J lost 1, with 9 bases in between. Germline V gives CDR1 KGHSH, CDR2 LQKENI. The CDR3 coding sequence is TGTGCCAGCTCATCGACAGAAAGCAATCAGCCCCAGCATTTT. Its translation is CASSSTESNQPQHF.

The gene calls are TRBV28 and TRBJ1-2; no reliable D call. Trimming took off 5 bases at V and 7 bases at J, with 11 bases between the two ends. CDR3 length: 12 amino acids. The germline V gene has CDR1 MDHEN and CDR2 SYDVKM. The DNA of the CDR3 is TGTGCCAGCAGTCTGTCAAGGAGTGGCTACACCTTC. Its protein product is CASSLSRSGYTF.

This clone has just one count. The chain's CDR3 is CATGRGDYNEQFF. The CDR3 DNA reads TGTGCCACCGGGCGCGGGGACTACAATGAGCAGTTCTTC. The J gene is TRBJ2-1, the V gene TRBV24-1; D is possibly TRBD2 (6 bases). The V and J ends lost 9 bases and 3 bases respectively, with 11 bases between them. Germline CDR1 reads KGHDR; CDR2 reads SFDVKD. The CDR3 has 13 amino acids.

The chain uses TRBV7-9 and TRBJ2-3; D gene unclear. CDR1 and CDR2 (germline): SEHNR, FQNEAQ (reference sequence). The length of the CDR3 is 14 residues. V was shortened by 5 bases and J by 0 bases, with 9 bases between the two germline ends. The CDR3 reads CASSVSRSTDTQYF. The CDR3 DNA is TGTGCCAGCAGCGTTAGCCGTAGCACAGATACGCAGTATTTT. Full variable domain (remainder filled in from reference TRBV7-9 and TRBJ2-3): DTGVSQNPRHKITKRGQNVTFRCDPISEHNRLYWYRQTLGQGPEFLTYFQNEAQLEKSRLLSDRFSAERPKGSFSTLEIQRTEQGDSAMYLCASSVSRSTDTQYFGPGTRLTVL.

CDR3 loop: CAWSVQTGLHEQYF. The DNA for the CDR3 is TGTGCCTGGAGTGTCCAGACTGGGTTACACGAGCAGTACTTC. The rearrangement links TRBV30 to TRBJ2-7; D remains unclear. V was clipped by 0 bases and J by 5 bases, with 14 bases between them. Germline V gene lookup returns CDR1 GTSNPN and CDR2 SVGIG (reference sequence). The CDR3 length is 14 residues.